This T cell receptor (beta chain) appears in the sequencing data of a study of control samples from healthy donors and cancer patients (dated by TCRdb to about 2020). Inclusive of the bounding cysteine and phenylalanine, the CDR3 is 12 residues long. Only the CDR3 part of the read is kept: 36 bases, read in frame from the first base. CDR1 and CDR2 are read off the germline V gene as SGHVS and FQNEAQ. Between the V and J ends, shortened by 4 bases and 5 bases respectively, the junction contains 9 bases. A word on this clone: Its antigen is currently not known. It has no much larger one-base neighbor in the sample; base qualities were not kept.

The library was generated by the immunoSEQ multiplex PCR assay. The table comes from immuneACCESS by way of TCRdb, which keeps in-frame sequences with V and J called. Part of the clones is missing from these tables; in studies checked, under half for an unresolved V gene and the rest for unknown reasons. The sample data list 100,000 to 150,000 clones, and roughly 90% of these were observed just once. More than 2.5% of the sample rests with the top ten. Rearrangement joined TRBV7-8 to TRBJ2-7, with the D gene too uncertain to name. The sequenced sample consisted of blood. This TCR derives from a man aged 45 to 65 in good health. The CDR3 sequence is CASSWGFHEQYF. At the DNA level, the sequence is TGTGCCAGCAGCTGGGGTTTCCACGAGCAGTACTTC.